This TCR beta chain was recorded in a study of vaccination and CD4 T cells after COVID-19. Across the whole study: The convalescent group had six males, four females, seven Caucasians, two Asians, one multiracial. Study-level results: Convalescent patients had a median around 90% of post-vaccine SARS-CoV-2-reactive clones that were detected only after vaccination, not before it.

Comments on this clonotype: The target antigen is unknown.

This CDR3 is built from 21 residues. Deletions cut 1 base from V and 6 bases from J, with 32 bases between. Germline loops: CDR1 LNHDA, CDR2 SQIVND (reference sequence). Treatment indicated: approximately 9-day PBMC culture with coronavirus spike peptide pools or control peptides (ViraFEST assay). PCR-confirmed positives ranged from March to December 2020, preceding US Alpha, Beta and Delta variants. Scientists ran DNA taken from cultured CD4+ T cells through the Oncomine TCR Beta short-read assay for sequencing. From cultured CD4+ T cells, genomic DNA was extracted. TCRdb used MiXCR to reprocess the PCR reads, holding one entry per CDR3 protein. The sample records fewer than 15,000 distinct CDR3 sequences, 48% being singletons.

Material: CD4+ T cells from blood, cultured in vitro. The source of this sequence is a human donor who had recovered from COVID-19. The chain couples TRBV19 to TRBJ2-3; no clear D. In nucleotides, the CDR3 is TGTGCCAGTAGTATAGTTTGGACCAACGCCGGTTCCCGCCAAGTATGGGATACGCAGTATTTT. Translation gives CASSIVWTNAGSRQVWDTQYF. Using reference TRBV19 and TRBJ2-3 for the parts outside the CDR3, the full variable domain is DGGITQSPKYLFRKEGQNVTLSCEQNLNHDAMYWYRQDPGQGLRLIYYSQIVNDFQKGDIAEGYSVSREKKESFPLTVTSAQKNPTAFYLCASSIVWTNAGSRQVWDTQYFGPGTRLTVL.